One sample yielded the 28 T cell receptor beta chains listed below, sequenced in a study of cytomegalovirus exposure and HLA in healthy donors. The PCR was carried out with 60 Vbeta primers and 13 Jbeta primers. The method was immunoSEQ multiplex PCR; TCRdb's version includes in-frame clones alone and lacks a portion of them. The data show some 150,000 clones, with 75% to 80% seen just once and about 0.66% held by the top ten. The specimen was PBMCs. These TCRs come from a male donor in good health and CMV-seronegative.

This chain links TRBV6-1 with TRBJ2-2, with TRBD1 as a possible D gene (6 bases). Germline loops: CDR1 MNHNS, CDR2 SASEGT. V lost 10 bases and J lost 6, with 15 bases in between. CDR3 size: 13 residues. CDR3 DNA: TGTGCCACCACGACAGGATCAGCCGGGGAGCTGTTTTTT. Protein: CATTTGSAGELFF.

The chain combines TRBV5-1 with TRBJ1-3; the D gene is possibly TRBD1 (5 bases). V lost 0 bases, J lost 0 bases, and 7 bases lay in between. Germline CDR1 is SGHRS and CDR2 is YFSETQ. This CDR3 is 15 amino acids long. The CDR3 sequence: CASSLDRSSGNTIYF. In nucleotides, the CDR3 is TGCGCCAGCAGCTTGGACAGGAGCTCTGGAAACACCATATATTTT.

The chain recombines TRBV25-1 with TRBJ2-1; 10 positions match TRBD1. With 0 bases clipped from V and 7 bases from J, the junction kept 6 bases outside the gene matches. The germline V gene encodes CDR1 MGHDK and CDR2 SYGVNS. The CDR3 totals 16 residues. The CDR3 nucleotides read TGTGCCAGCAGTGAATATTACGGGACAGGGGTGAATGAGCAGTTCTTC. Its protein is CASSEYYGTGVNEQFF.

V gene TRBV6-1 combines with J gene TRBJ1-1; D not certain. Trimming shortened V by 6 bases and J by 2 bases, and 10 bases separated the two germline ends. This CDR3 spans 13 amino acids. Germline CDR1 reads MNHNS; CDR2 reads SASEGT. As DNA, the CDR3 is TGTGCCAGCAGGGTTCAGTCCAACACTGAAGCTTTCTTT. Translating gives CASRVQSNTEAFF.

V is TRBV6-1 and J is TRBJ2-3; TRBD1 might be the D (6 bases). V was pared by 7 bases and J by 2 bases, with 13 bases between. The CDR3 has 14 residues. Germline assignment: CDR1 MNHNS and CDR2 SASEGT. CDR3 nucleotide sequence: TGTGCCAGCAAAAACAGGGAATCCACAGATACGCAGTATTTT. Protein sequence: CASKNRESTDTQYF.

A single count supports this clone. V and J are TRBV7-9 and TRBJ2-7; the D is unclear. Germline loops: CDR1 SEHNR, CDR2 FQNEAQ (reference sequence). V lost 4 bases to trimming and J lost 4 bases, with 8 bases between them. CDR3 size: 12 residues. CDR3 coding DNA: TGTGCCAGCAGCTATGGCGGATACGAGCAGTACTTC. Its protein product is CASSYGGYEQYF.

The CDR3 region is CASSPAGAGNQPQHF. CDR3 nucleotides: TGCGCCAGCAGCCCGGCGGGGGCTGGCAATCAGCCCCAGCATTTT. The chain employs TRBV5-1 and TRBJ1-5, with D tentatively TRBD1 (6 bases). Deletions cut 4 bases from V and 2 bases from J, with 13 bases between. The germline gives CDR1 SGHRS, CDR2 YFSETQ. The CDR3 is 15 amino acids.

V and J are TRBV28 and TRBJ2-3; 8 positions agree with TRBD1. Looked up from germline, CDR1 is MDHEN and CDR2 is SYDVKM. The ends lost 3 bases at V and 4 bases at J; junction bases unmatched: 9. The CDR3 contains 16 residues. The CDR3 coding sequence is TGTGCCAGCAGTTTCTCCAGGGGGCTTCGCGCAGATACGCAGTATTTT. It translates to CASSFSRGLRADTQYF.

This clone is a singleton in its sample. V and J are TRBV19 and TRBJ1-6; unclear D gene. The germline V gene has CDR1 LNHDA and CDR2 SQIVND (reference sequence). Trimming pared 3 bases from V and 6 bases from J, leaving 12 bases between. The CDR3 is 15 residues long. DNA of the CDR3: TGTGCCAGTAGTATCAGTTCTTCTCTTAATTCACCCCTCCACTTT. It yields the protein CASSISSSLNSPLHF. Full variable domain (missing parts from reference TRBV19 and TRBJ1-6): DGGITQSPKYLFRKEGQNVTLSCEQNLNHDAMYWYRQDPGQGLRLIYYSQIVNDFQKGDIAEGYSVSREKKESFPLTVTSAQKNPTAFYLCASSISSSLNSPLHFGNGTRLTVT.

The chain couples TRBV4-2 to TRBJ2-7; perhaps TRBD1 as D (5 bases). Germline V gene lookup returns CDR1 LGHNA and CDR2 YNFKEQ. There are 15 residues in the CDR3. V was trimmed by 6 bases and J by 0 bases, leaving 15 bases between them. DNA for the CDR3: TGTGCCAGCAGTTTCTTTCGACAGAACTCCTACGAGCAGTACTTC. As protein: CASSFFRQNSYEQYF.

The chain carries TRBV5-4 and TRBJ2-7; 7 bases fit TRBD1. This CDR3 is built from 14 residues. Germline assignment: CDR1 SGHNT and CDR2 YYREEE (reference sequence). The junction had 1 base not matched to a gene; V was cut back by 0 bases and J by 1 base. The CDR3 loop reads CASSLGGQSYEQYF. CDR3 DNA: TGTGCCAGCAGCTTGGGGGGACAGTCCTACGAGCAGTACTTC. The full variable domain, completed using reference TRBV5-4 and TRBJ2-7, is ETGVTQSPTHLIKTRGQQVTLRCSSQSGHNTVSWYQQALGQGPQFIFQYYREEENGRGNFPPRFSGLQFPNYSSELNVNALELDDSALYLCASSLGGQSYEQYFGPGTRLTVT.

This chain connects TRBV5-6 to TRBJ2-1, with TRBD2 matching over 7 bases. This CDR3 has 15 amino acids. Germline V lookup: CDR1 SGHDT, CDR2 YYEEEE. Trimming took 0 bases from V and 8 from J; bases not matched to a gene: 8. This CDR3 reads CASSLGGRRGDEQFF. In DNA, the CDR3 is TGTGCCAGCAGCTTGGGAGGACGACGGGGGGATGAGCAGTTCTTC.

The chain couples TRBV7-3 to TRBJ2-1, with 7 bases matching TRBD1. From germline, CDR1 is SGHTA and CDR2 FQGTGA. Trimming removed 0 bases from V and 7 bases from J; junction bases left unmatched: 6. This CDR3 region has 15 residues. This chain's CDR3 is CASSLTPQGENEQFF. The DNA of the CDR3 is TGTGCCAGCAGCTTAACCCCCCAGGGGGAGAATGAGCAGTTCTTC.

The chain links TRBV5-6 to TRBJ2-6; D is unclear. Trimming pared 0 bases from V and 0 bases from J, leaving 4 bases between. The CDR3 is 15 amino acids. Germline V gene lookup returns CDR1 SGHDT and CDR2 YYEEEE. The CDR3 DNA reads as TGTGCCAGCAGCTTGGTCAGCTCTGGGGCCAACGTCCTGACTTTC. It translates to CASSLVSSGANVLTF.

The CDR3 DNA sequence: TGTGCCAGCAGCGCGGGGTCAGGAGAGACCCAGTACTTC. Its protein is CASSAGSGETQYF. The gene calls are TRBV7-9 and TRBJ2-5; a weak D match, TRBD2 (6 bases). Trimming took 5 bases from V and 4 from J, leaving 11 bases between them. CDR3 length: 13 residues. Germline CDR1 SEHNR, CDR2 FQNEAQ (reference sequence).

This clone is a singleton in its sample. J is TRBJ2-3 and V is TRBV6-4; 7 bases are shared with TRBD2. Germline V gene data show CDR1 as MRHNA and CDR2 as SNTAGT. V shed 2 bases and J 1 base; nucleotides not matched to a gene: 3. The CDR3 runs 15 residues. The CDR3 bases are TGTGCCAGCAGTGACAGGGCGGGGGGCACAGATACGCAGTATTTT. Residues: CASSDRAGGTDTQYF.

A note on this clone: The germline gene is not matched at one end of the junction; a read error may be the cause. The chain has TRBV6-1 and TRBJ2-5, with D uncertain. This CDR3 region has 14 residues. From germline, CDR1 is MNHNS and CDR2 SASEGT. CDR3 protein: CTSSEELTVKTQYF. Written as DNA, the CDR3 is TGTACCAGCAGTGAAGAGCTTACGGTGAAGACCCAGTACTTC.

V and J are TRBV19 and TRBJ2-2; D gene unclear. The CDR3 sequence is 12 residues long. V gave up 6 bases and J gave up 3 bases, with 5 bases separating them. Per the germline V gene, CDR1 is LNHDA and CDR2 is SQIVND (reference sequence). CDR3 amino acids: CASRQYTGELFF. CDR3 sequence (DNA): TGTGCCAGTAGGCAGTACACCGGGGAGCTGTTTTTT.

This chain uses TRBV12-5 with TRBJ2-1; TRBD1 matches at 8 bases. From germline, CDR1 is LGHNT and CDR2 FRNRAP. The CDR3 extends over 15 amino acids. V lost 5 bases to trimming and J lost 1 base; unmatched junction nucleotides: 4. CDR3 bases: TGTGCTAGTGGTGTTGACAGGGGTTCCTACAATGAGCAGTTCTTC. Its protein product is CASGVDRGSYNEQFF.

The CDR3 loop reads CASRGKERITGELFF. The CDR3 nucleotides are TGTGCCAGCAGGGGTAAGGAGCGGATAACCGGGGAGCTGTTTTTT. The J gene is TRBJ2-2, the V gene TRBV6-1, with a tentative D call TRBD2 (5 bases). The V gene's germline CDR1 is MNHNS and CDR2 SASEGT. Trimming took off 6 bases at V and 5 bases at J, with 16 bases between the two ends. This CDR3 comprises 15 residues.

The chain is built from TRBV6-4 and TRBJ1-2; 8 nucleotides agree with TRBD1. Per germline, CDR1 MRHNA and CDR2 SNTAGT. Losses at the gene ends were 4 bases for V and 8 bases for J; bases not matched to a gene: 12. The CDR3 is 15 residues long. CDR3 region: CASSALNGQGGGYTF. In DNA, the CDR3 is TGTGCCAGCAGTGCATTAAACGGACAGGGAGGAGGCTACACCTTC.

CDR3 protein: CASSRRGLADTGELFF. Written as DNA, the CDR3 is TGTGCCAGCAGCCGGAGGGGACTAGCGGACACCGGGGAGCTGTTTTTT. V usage is TRBV7-9 and J usage is TRBJ2-2; 11 bases agree with TRBD2. This CDR3 comprises 16 residues. Germline CDR1 SEHNR, CDR2 FQNEAQ (reference sequence). J gave up 3 bases and V 5 bases, and 5 bases lay outside the gene matches.

V is TRBV7-2 and J is TRBJ1-2; D is possibly TRBD1 (6 bases). V was shortened by 3 bases and J by 4 bases, with 15 bases between the two germline ends. Germline CDR1 SGHTA, CDR2 FQGNSA. The length of the CDR3 is 15 residues. CDR3 coding DNA: TGTGCCAGCAGCTTCCAGGGGCGCCCCGGCTATGGCTACACCTTC. It yields the protein CASSFQGRPGYGYTF.

This clone was seen only once. The gene calls are TRBV6-6 and TRBJ2-4; 9 nucleotides align to TRBD1. Germline CDR1 is MNHNY and CDR2 is SVGAGI (reference sequence). The trim removed 9 bases at V and 8 bases at J, leaving 5 bases unmatched. This CDR3 contains 12 residues. The CDR3 loop reads CASLDRGDIQYF. DNA for the CDR3: TGTGCCAGTCTTGACAGGGGGGACATTCAGTACTTC.

The rearrangement links TRBV5-4 to TRBJ2-3, with TRBD2 matching 14 bases. Germline CDR1 reads SGHNT; CDR2 reads YYREEE (reference sequence). The CDR3 sequence is 17 residues long. V gave up 4 bases and J gave up 4 bases; unmatched junction bases: 8. The DNA of the CDR3 is TGTGCCAGCAGCAGCAGACTAGCGGGGGGGCCGCCAGATACGCAGTATTTT. This sequence encodes CASSSRLAGGPPDTQYF.

The rearrangement links TRBV4-2 to TRBJ1-4, with D perhaps matching TRBD1 (6 bases). The CDR3 extends over 14 amino acids. The ends were cut back, 0 bases at V and 8 bases at J, with 10 bases in the middle. Germline loops: CDR1 LGHNA, CDR2 YNFKEQ. The CDR3 region is CASSQDRGGEKLFF. CDR3 sequence (DNA): TGTGCCAGCAGCCAAGACAGGGGAGGGGAAAAACTGTTTTTT.

The chain employs TRBV13 and TRBJ2-5, with D maybe TRBD2 (5 bases). The CDR3 loop spans 15 amino acids. Trimming took off 2 bases at V and 5 bases at J, with 15 bases between the two ends. Germline CDR1 reads PRHDT; CDR2 reads FYEKMQ (reference sequence). The CDR3 DNA reads as TGTGCCAGCAGCTTATGGGTTCGGAGGTCCGAGACCCAGTACTTC. Translated: CASSLWVRRSETQYF.

Only a few counts were recorded for this clone. The V gene is TRBV5-1, the J gene TRBJ2-5; 7 positions agree with TRBD1. The germline V gene encodes CDR1 SGHRS and CDR2 YFSETQ. CDR3 length equals 16 residues. V lost 4 bases and J lost 3; bases outside the gene matches: 12. CDR3 coding DNA: TGCGCCAGCAGCACAGGTACGACAGGGCCTAAAGAGACCCAGTACTTC. It codes for CASSTGTTGPKETQYF. The complete variable domain, with remaining parts taken from reference TRBV5-1 and TRBJ2-5, reads KAGVTQTPRYLIKTRGQQVTLSCSPISGHRSVSWYQQTPGQGLQFLFEYFSETQRNKGNFPGRFSGRQFSNSRSEMNVSTLELGDSALYLCASSTGTTGPKETQYFGPGTRLLVL.